Presented here are 19 T cell receptor beta chains from one specimen sequenced in a study of cytomegalovirus exposure and HLA in healthy donors (TCRdb year 2017). Library preparation was by the immunoSEQ multiplex PCR assay. For the multiplex PCR, a mixture combining 60 forward primers for TCR Vbeta segments and 13 reverse primers for TCR Jbeta segments was used. Held by TCRdb, this immuneACCESS table contains in-frame sequences only and omits some clones. Under half of the omission traces to an unresolved V gene where checked; the cause of the rest is unknown. The sample table holds 200,000 to 250,000 clones, of which about 80% were seen once. The top ten hold approximately 0.6% of the sample. The source material was PBMCs. The receptors here all came from a man between 18 and 35 years old in good health and CMV-seronegative.

As DNA, the CDR3 is TGTGCCAGCAGCCCCCAACTGGCGGGGGCCTACAATGAGCAGTTCTTC. Translating it yields CASSPQLAGAYNEQFF. The chain uses TRBV7-8 and TRBJ2-1; 7 nucleotides line up with TRBD2. The J segment lost 2 bases and the V segment lost 5 bases, leaving 9 bases of the junction unmatched. The CDR3 is made up of 16 amino acids. Germline CDR1 is SGHVS and CDR2 is FQNEAQ.

The chain employs TRBV27 and TRBJ1-5, with D hard to call. The CDR3 has 14 amino acids. Trimming left V 5 bases short and J 4 bases short, with 12 bases between. CDR1 is MNHEY, CDR2 SMNVEV, per germline (reference sequence). The CDR3, as DNA: TGTGCCAGCAGTCTCGCCGGACTTAATCAGCCCCAGCATTTT. Translating gives CASSLAGLNQPQHF.

This sequence joins TRBV2 and TRBJ1-5; D ambiguous. The V gene lost 3 bases and the J gene lost 2 bases, with 11 bases spanning the gap. The germline CDR1 and CDR2 sequences are SNHLY and FYNNEI. The CDR3 is 15 amino acids. In DNA form, the CDR3 reads TGTGCCAGCAGTGAGGAGGGATGGGGCAATCAGCCCCAGCATTTT. It specifies CASSEEGWGNQPQHF.

The J gene is TRBJ2-1, the V gene TRBV7-6; 10 bases are a match to TRBD2. The CDR3 totals 18 residues. Trimming removed 1 base from V and 3 bases from J; junction bases left unmatched: 9. Germline V gene data show CDR1 as SGHVS and CDR2 as FNYEAQ. The chain's CDR3 is CASSLGGAGGPGYNEQFF. The CDR3 DNA is TGTGCCAGCAGCTTAGGAGGAGCGGGAGGGCCGGGCTACAATGAGCAGTTCTTC.

This rearrangement joins TRBV6-1 to TRBJ2-2; tentative D call: TRBD1 (6 bases). The CDR3 is 15 amino acids. Germline CDR1 MNHNS, CDR2 SASEGT. V dropped 8 bases and J dropped 3 bases, with 16 bases sitting between them. The CDR3 coding sequence is TGTGCCAGCGCTGAATACAGGGTCGACACCGGGGAGCTGTTTTTT. It is translated as CASAEYRVDTGELFF.

The chain uses TRBV19 and TRBJ1-1; D is unresolved. The V end was cut by 9 bases, the J end by 0 bases, with 11 bases between. The germline CDR1 and CDR2 sequences are LNHDA and SQIVND (reference sequence). The CDR3 runs to 13 residues. As DNA, the CDR3 is TGTGCCAGCCGCCCAGGCGTGAACACTGAAGCTTTCTTT. This codes for CASRPGVNTEAFF.

The chain couples TRBV27 to TRBJ2-7, with 9 bases fitting TRBD1. Germline V gene sequence: CDR1 MNHEY, CDR2 SMNVEV (reference sequence). J was trimmed by 2 bases and V by 6 bases; bases with no gene match: 8. The CDR3 contains 15 residues. Written as DNA, the CDR3 is TGTGCCAGCAGGTACCCGGGACAGGGTGCCTACGAGCAGTACTTC. This encodes CASRYPGQGAYEQYF.

This clone has only one observation. The chain combines TRBV30 with TRBJ1-3; 8 bases agree with TRBD1. Germline trimming cut 7 bases from V and 4 bases from J; bases unmatched to any gene: 6. Per germline, CDR1 GTSNPN and CDR2 SVGIG (reference sequence). This CDR3 has 13 residues. The CDR3 protein is CAFQGAIGNTIYF. The CDR3 DNA follows: TGTGCCTTTCAGGGGGCGATCGGAAACACCATATATTTT.

This clone came up a few times. CDR3 bases: TGTGCCAGCAGCGTAGGTGGGACCCTAGCGGGAGTATCCGATACGCAGTATTTT. This sequence encodes CASSVGGTLAGVSDTQYF. The chain uses TRBV9 and TRBJ2-3; TRBD2 aligns across 10 bases. The CDR3 totals 18 residues. Trimming took 0 bases from V and 6 from J; bases not matched to a gene: 13. Per the germline V gene, CDR1 is SGDLS and CDR2 is YYNGEE.

This CDR3 is CSTGQTTDTQYF. CDR3 DNA sequence: TGCAGCACGGGACAAACCACAGATACGCAGTATTTT. The gene calls are TRBV29-1 and TRBJ2-3; D possibly corresponds to TRBD1 (6 bases). V lost 8 bases to trimming and J lost 2 bases, with 11 bases between them. The germline CDR1 and CDR2 sequences are SQVTM and ANQGSEA. The CDR3 covers 12 residues.

This clone appeared a few times. The rearrangement uses TRBV13 and TRBJ2-7; 10 nucleotides agree with TRBD2. The CDR3 sequence is 15 residues long. J was trimmed by 4 bases and V by 4 bases; bases with no gene match: 7. Per germline, CDR1 PRHDT and CDR2 FYEKMQ (reference sequence). The CDR3 DNA reads TGTGCCAGCAGCTCACCACTAGCGGGGCGATACGAGCAGTACTTC. Protein sequence: CASSSPLAGRYEQYF. The variable domain in full, with the rest retrieved from reference TRBV13 and TRBJ2-7, is AAGVIQSPRHLIKEKRETATLKCYPIPRHDTVYWYQQGPGQDPQFLISFYEKMQSDKGSIPDRFSAQQFSDYHSELNMSSLELGDSALYFCASSSPLAGRYEQYFGPGTRLTVT.

The rearrangement joins TRBV14 to TRBJ2-4, with D possibly TRBD2 on 6 matching bases. Trimming stripped 4 bases from V and 3 bases from J, with 19 bases between. Germline V lookup: CDR1 SGHDN, CDR2 FVKESK. There are 17 residues in the CDR3. Here the CDR3 DNA reads TGTGCCAGCAGCCCTGGAGGAGGGGAAGACGGCAAAAACATTCAGTACTTC. This gives the protein CASSPGGGEDGKNIQYF.

This sequence joins TRBV6-6 and TRBJ2-7, with D perhaps matching TRBD1 (6 bases). The CDR3 spans 13 residues. V lost 7 bases to trimming and J lost 3 bases, with 13 bases between them. Germline V gene data show CDR1 as MNHNY and CDR2 as SVGAGI (reference sequence). In DNA form, the CDR3 reads TGTGCCAGCACTCCCGCAGGGGACTACGAGCAGTACTTC. Protein sequence: CASTPAGDYEQYF.

The V and J genes are TRBV5-1 and TRBJ1-3, with TRBD1 matching 7 bases. Unmatched junction bases numbered 3, after V lost 0 bases and J lost 3 bases. The CDR3 covers 15 residues. The germline V gene has CDR1 SGHRS and CDR2 YFSETQ. CDR3 region: CASSLVGGGGNTIYF. The CDR3 DNA follows: TGCGCCAGCAGCTTGGTAGGGGGCGGTGGAAACACCATATATTTT.

The V call is TRBV9, the J call TRBJ1-2; 7 bases align to TRBD1. The CDR3 is made up of 13 amino acids. The ends lost 0 bases at V and 8 bases at J; junction bases unmatched: 4. The germline V gene has CDR1 SGDLS and CDR2 YYNGEE. The DNA for the CDR3 is TGTGCCAGCAGCGTAGAAGCAGGGGGAGGCTACACCTTC. Protein: CASSVEAGGGYTF.

The chain carries TRBV28 and TRBJ1-5; no definite D call. The germline V and J ends were trimmed by 7 bases and 2 bases, with 12 bases remaining between them. The CDR3 consists of 14 residues. Germline V gives CDR1 MDHEN, CDR2 SYDVKM. Here the CDR3 reads CASIDGGGNQPQHF. The CDR3 DNA reads as TGTGCCAGCATCGACGGAGGAGGCAATCAGCCCCAGCATTTT. The variable domain in full, with the rest retrieved from reference TRBV28 and TRBJ1-5, is DVKVTQSSRYLVKRTGEKVFLECVQDMDHENMFWYRQDPGLGLRLIYFSYDVKMKEKGDIPEGYSVSREKKERFSLILESASTNQTSMYLCASIDGGGNQPQHFGDGTRLSIL.

The rearrangement joins TRBV27 to TRBJ1-1, with D perhaps matching TRBD1 (5 bases). Germline V gene sequence: CDR1 MNHEY, CDR2 SMNVEV (reference sequence). CDR3 size: 17 residues. The V gene lost 0 bases and the J gene lost 0 bases, with 14 bases spanning the gap. The CDR3 protein is CASSLSRGRQMNTEAFF. The DNA for the CDR3 is TGTGCCAGCAGTTTATCGCGGGGGAGGCAGATGAACACTGAAGCTTTCTTT.

The chain has TRBV5-1 and TRBJ1-3, with 11 bases aligning to TRBD1. CDR1 and CDR2 (germline): SGHRS, YFSETQ. CDR3 length equals 18 residues. Trimming cost V 0 bases and J 2 bases; bases outside gene matches: 7. The CDR3 DNA sequence: TGCGCCAGCAGCTTGGACGGACAGGGGGCTCTGGCTGGAAACACCATATATTTT. Residues: CASSLDGQGALAGNTIYF.

This clone was recorded a few times. This chain uses TRBV5-4 with TRBJ2-7, with 8 nucleotides matching TRBD1. Trimming removed 3 bases from V and 2 bases from J; junction bases left unmatched: 10. CDR1 is SGHNT and CDR2 is YYREEE in the germline V gene (reference sequence). This CDR3 contains 16 residues. CDR3 protein: CASSWGRGPPPYEQYF. Here the CDR3 DNA reads TGTGCCAGCAGCTGGGGCAGGGGGCCCCCGCCCTACGAGCAGTACTTC.